The 29 T cell receptor beta chains given below trace back to one sample, sequenced in a study of cytomegalovirus exposure and HLA in healthy donors. The method was immunoSEQ multiplex PCR; TCRdb's version includes in-frame clones alone and lacks a portion of them. The repertoire holds 130,000 or so clones, 85% to 90% seen once, with 3% to 3.5% in the top ten. Sequencing input: PBMCs. Source of these receptors: a young man in good health and CMV-seronegative.

This rearrangement joins TRBV9 to TRBJ1-4; 7 nucleotides agree with TRBD1. The trim removed 4 bases at V and 2 bases at J, leaving 5 bases unmatched. Germline CDR1 SGDLS, CDR2 YYNGEE. The CDR3 runs to 15 residues. The CDR3 DNA sequence: TGTGCCAGCAGCCCCGACAGGGTCACTAATGAAAAACTGTTTTTT. Protein: CASSPDRVTNEKLFF.

The V call is TRBV5-1, the J call TRBJ1-4; 12 bases line up with TRBD1. Germline trimming cut 3 bases from V and 4 bases from J; bases unmatched to any gene: 4. The CDR3 length is 16 residues. Germline V lookup: CDR1 SGHRS, CDR2 YFSETQ. CDR3 amino acids: CASSWDRGRGNEKLFF. CDR3 nucleotides: TGCGCCAGCAGCTGGGACAGGGGGCGCGGTAATGAAAAACTGTTTTTT.

The rearrangement uses TRBV2 and TRBJ1-1; D gene ambiguous. The germline V gene encodes CDR1 SNHLY and CDR2 FYNNEI. CDR3 size: 13 residues. V dropped 3 bases and J dropped 5 bases, with 10 bases sitting between them. CDR3 sequence reads: CASSEVTVTEAFF. The DNA of the CDR3 is TGTGCCAGCAGTGAGGTTACGGTGACTGAAGCTTTCTTT. Using reference TRBV2 and TRBJ1-1 for the parts outside the CDR3, the full variable domain is EPEVTQTPSHQVTQMGQEVILRCVPISNHLYFYWYRQILGQKVEFLVSFYNNEISEKSEIFDDQFSVERPDGSNFTLKIRSTKLEDSAMYFCASSEVTVTEAFFGQGTRLTVV.

The chain is built from TRBV10-1 and TRBJ1-2, with a possible D match to TRBD1 (5 bases). The CDR3 is 15 amino acids. Per the germline V gene, CDR1 is WNHNN and CDR2 is SYGVQD (reference sequence). The V end lost 10 bases, the J end lost 5 bases, and 23 bases lay between the germline ends. Written as DNA, the CDR3 is TGCGCCAACCGACTTTGGCCCAAGGGGCAATATGGCTACACCTTC. This codes for CANRLWPKGQYGYTF.

The chain has TRBV5-4 and TRBJ2-7; a weak D match, TRBD2 (6 bases). V lost 5 bases, J lost 4 bases, and 16 bases lay in between. Germline V gives CDR1 SGHNT, CDR2 YYREEE (reference sequence). This CDR3 comprises 14 residues. The CDR3 protein is CASRDPRGGYEQYF. The CDR3 DNA follows: TGTGCCAGCAGGGACCCGCGGGGCGGGTACGAGCAGTACTTC.

The V call is TRBV25-1, the J call TRBJ1-1; tentative D call: TRBD1 (5 bases). This CDR3 spans 14 amino acids. The V gene lost 5 bases and the J gene lost 1 base, with 11 bases spanning the gap. Germline V gives CDR1 MGHDK, CDR2 SYGVNS. The CDR3 nucleotides read TGTGCCAGCAGTTTCAGGGCCGGGAACACTGAAGCTTTCTTT. Translation gives CASSFRAGNTEAFF.

With respect to this clone: Compared with germline, one end of the junction differs, possibly owing to a read error. DNA of the CDR3: TGTGCCAGCGGTTTGCGGGGGGCGGACTATGGCTACACCTTC. Amino acids: CASGLRGADYGYTF. V usage is TRBV28 and J usage is TRBJ1-2; possibly TRBD1 for D (6 bases). Germline V gives CDR1 MDHEN, CDR2 SYDVKM. The CDR3 is made up of 14 amino acids.

The chain couples TRBV19 to TRBJ2-7; the D gene is possibly TRBD1 (6 bases). Trimming removed 5 bases at V and 6 bases at J, with 14 bases between. The germline V gene encodes CDR1 LNHDA and CDR2 SQIVND (reference sequence). The CDR3 length is 13 residues. The CDR3 sequence: CASSLRGYGEQYF. The CDR3 DNA follows: TGTGCCAGTAGTCTTAGGGGGTACGGCGAGCAGTACTTC.

The chain carries TRBV14 and TRBJ2-7, with D tentatively TRBD2 (6 bases). CDR1 is SGHDN and CDR2 is FVKESK in the germline V gene. This CDR3 region has 12 residues. Trimming took off 1 base at V and 9 bases at J, with 10 bases between the two ends. The CDR3 nucleotides are TGTGCCAGCAGCCAAGTTAGGGGAGGGCAGTACTTC. Translating gives CASSQVRGGQYF.

Of note for this clone: The sample contains more than one DNA sequence encoding this CDR3. The chain carries TRBV18 and TRBJ1-4; 10 positions agree with TRBD1. The CDR3 consists of 14 residues. Germline values: CDR1 KGHSH, CDR2 LQKENI. Trimming at V came to 6 bases and at J to 8 bases, leaving 6 bases not matched to a gene. The CDR3 sequence is CASSPDRGNEKLFF. The CDR3, as DNA: TGTGCCAGCTCCCCGGACAGGGGGAACGAAAAACTGTTTTTT.

The V call is TRBV6-6, the J call TRBJ1-5, with 8 bases that match TRBD1. Trimming cost V 8 bases and J 7 bases; bases outside gene matches: 7. Germline CDR1 is MNHNY and CDR2 is SVGAGI (reference sequence). The CDR3 runs to 13 residues. CDR3 DNA sequence: TGTGCCAGCCAGGGACAGGCCAGACAGCCCCAGCATTTT. This translates into CASQGQARQPQHF.

V and J are TRBV28 and TRBJ2-7; possible D gene TRBD2, 5 bases. The CDR3 spans 15 residues. Germline lookup yields CDR1 MDHEN and CDR2 SYDVKM. V lost 3 bases and J 3 bases, leaving 15 bases between the germline ends. CDR3 region: CASSLGYEGGYEQYF. The CDR3 nucleotides read TGTGCCAGCAGTTTGGGTTATGAGGGCGGCTACGAGCAGTACTTC.

The genes are TRBV7-3 and TRBJ2-1; TRBD2 matches 8 bases. V lost 3 bases, J lost 5 bases, and 3 bases stayed unmatched. The CDR3 loop spans 14 amino acids. The germline V gene encodes CDR1 SGHTA and CDR2 FQGTGA. CDR3 DNA: TGTGCCAGCAGCTTCGCGGGGGGCAACAATGAGCAGTTCTTC. Its protein is CASSFAGGNNEQFF.

This rearrangement joins TRBV4-3 to TRBJ1-2, with TRBD1 as a possible D gene (5 bases). CDR1 and CDR2 (germline): LGHNA, YSLEER. The CDR3 runs 15 residues. The germline V and J ends were trimmed by 0 bases and 8 bases, with 16 bases remaining between them. The CDR3: CASSQEGELSDGYTF. CDR3 sequence (DNA): TGCGCCAGCAGCCAAGAAGGGGAACTATCTGACGGCTACACCTTC.

The gene calls are TRBV27 and TRBJ2-1, with D perhaps TRBD1 (6 bases). Germline V gives CDR1 MNHEY, CDR2 SMNVEV (reference sequence). The CDR3 loop spans 15 amino acids. Trimming removed 4 bases from V and 2 bases from J, with 12 bases in between. CDR3 coding DNA: TGTGCCAGCAGTTCCAGGGGTGGCGCCTACAATGAGCAGTTCTTC. It translates to CASSSRGGAYNEQFF.

The chain recombines TRBV14 with TRBJ2-7; D call uncertain. The ends were cut back, 3 bases at V and 2 bases at J, with 11 bases in the middle. Per the germline V gene, CDR1 is SGHDN and CDR2 is FVKESK. The CDR3 runs 14 residues. The CDR3 loop is CASSHGRLAYEQYF. The CDR3 bases are TGTGCCAGCAGCCACGGCCGACTTGCCTACGAGCAGTACTTC.

The chain uses TRBV2 and TRBJ1-2; D is ambiguous. Germline CDR1 is SNHLY and CDR2 is FYNNEI. This CDR3 is 17 amino acids long. The germline V and J ends were trimmed by 5 bases and 6 bases, with 25 bases remaining between them. DNA for the CDR3: TGTGCCAGCAGTATTTTAAGAAGAGGAAAGCAGACCAATGGCTACACCTTC. Encoded protein: CASSILRRGKQTNGYTF.

The rearrangement joins TRBV19 to TRBJ1-6, with D possibly matching TRBD1 (6 bases). CDR3 length: 15 residues. V shed 4 bases and J shed 5 bases, with 12 bases lying between them. Per the germline V gene, CDR1 is LNHDA and CDR2 is SQIVND (reference sequence). The CDR3: CASSRTDRNNSPLHF. Written as DNA, the CDR3 is TGTGCCAGTAGTAGAACGGACAGAAATAATTCACCCCTCCACTTT.

The V gene is TRBV9, the J gene TRBJ1-2; 10 nucleotides agree with TRBD1. The trim removed 0 bases at V and 6 bases at J, leaving 5 bases unmatched. This CDR3 is 15 amino acids long. The germline V gene encodes CDR1 SGDLS and CDR2 YYNGEE. CDR3 bases: TGTGCCAGCAGCGTAGGGGACAGGGGAAGGGATGGCTACACCTTC. Amino acid sequence: CASSVGDRGRDGYTF.

The rearrangement joins TRBV11-2 to TRBJ2-3; tentatively, D is TRBD1 (5 bases). Germline CDR1 is SGHAT and CDR2 is FQNNGV. V gave up 3 bases and J gave up 6 bases, with 13 bases separating them. The CDR3 is made up of 14 amino acids. The CDR3 sequence: CASSFGHETDTQYF. DNA for the CDR3: TGTGCCAGCAGCTTTGGACACGAGACGGATACGCAGTATTTT. Together with reference TRBV11-2 and TRBJ2-3, the CDR3 gives the full variable domain: EAGVAQSPRYKIIEKRQSVAFWCNPISGHATLYWYQQILGQGPKLLIQFQNNGVVDDSQLPKDRFSAERLKGVDSTLKIQPAKLEDSAVYLCASSFGHETDTQYFGPGTRLTVL.

The DNA for the CDR3 is TGTGCCAGCGACTCAACAGGAGCCACCGGGGAGCTGTTTTTT. Protein sequence: CASDSTGATGELFF. The chain carries TRBV6-5 and TRBJ2-2; D is possibly TRBD1 (5 bases). This CDR3 contains 14 residues. V lost 8 bases and J 4 bases, leaving 14 bases between the germline ends. Germline loops: CDR1 MNHEY, CDR2 SVGAGI.

This CDR3 reads CASSLVTGGTEAFF. CDR3 nucleotide sequence: TGTGCCAGCAGCTTAGTAACAGGAGGGACTGAAGCTTTCTTT. The chain combines TRBV7-9 with TRBJ1-1; weak D call: TRBD1 (5 bases). Germline V gene lookup returns CDR1 SEHNR and CDR2 FQNEAQ (reference sequence). The CDR3 has 14 residues. The V end was cut by 1 base, the J end by 5 bases, with 11 bases between.

This clone turned up a few times. The chain recombines TRBV4-2 with TRBJ1-4; 9 bases agree with TRBD1. V gave up 4 bases and J gave up 6 bases; unmatched junction bases: 9. The CDR3 covers 16 residues. Germline CDR1 and CDR2: LGHNA and YNFKEQ. The CDR3 region has the DNA TGTGCCAGCAGCCCAGCTCGGGGACAGGGTTATGAAAAACTGTTTTTT. It is translated as CASSPARGQGYEKLFF.

V and J are TRBV6-5 and TRBJ1-4; the D gene is possibly TRBD1 (5 bases). The V end was cut by 2 bases, the J end by 6 bases, with 7 bases between. Germline V gene data show CDR1 as MNHEY and CDR2 as SVGAGI. The CDR3 contains 13 residues. The CDR3 loop is CASSYGADEKLFF. The CDR3 bases are TGTGCCAGCAGTTACGGGGCCGATGAAAAACTGTTTTTT.

The CDR3 spells CASSWDTGNGYTF. In DNA form, the CDR3 reads TGTGCCAGCAGTTGGGACACCGGGAATGGCTACACCTTC. This chain connects TRBV7-2 to TRBJ1-2, with D possibly TRBD1 on 6 matching bases. V dropped 6 bases and J dropped 6 bases, with 14 bases sitting between them. The germline gives CDR1 SGHTA, CDR2 FQGNSA. This CDR3 contains 13 residues. Full variable domain (outside the CDR3, taken from reference TRBV7-2 and TRBJ1-2): GAGVSQSPSNKVTEKGKDVELRCDPISGHTALYWYRQSLGQGLEFLIYFQGNSAPDKSGLPSDRFSAERTGGSVSTLTIQRTQQEDSAVYLCASSWDTGNGYTFGSGTRLTVV.

The V gene is TRBV7-2, the J gene TRBJ1-2, with TRBD1 matching 7 bases. Per germline, CDR1 SGHTA and CDR2 FQGNSA. This CDR3 comprises 13 residues. The V segment lost 5 bases and the J segment 10 bases; nucleotides outside the gene matches: 10. The CDR3 loop reads CASSPSRDRPYTF. CDR3 nucleotides: TGTGCCAGCAGCCCCAGCCGGGACAGACCCTACACCTTC.

V is TRBV5-1 and J is TRBJ1-1, with D hard to call. CDR1 is SGHRS and CDR2 is YFSETQ in the germline V gene. V dropped 5 bases and J dropped 0 bases, with 11 bases sitting between them. The CDR3 runs to 14 residues. CDR3 coding DNA: TGCGCCAGCAGTTTCGCAGTCATGAACACTGAAGCTTTCTTT. This codes for CASSFAVMNTEAFF.

The chain joins TRBV5-1 to TRBJ2-7, with D perhaps matching TRBD2 (6 bases). V shed 0 bases and J shed 0 bases, with 13 bases lying between them. The CDR3 length is 16 residues. Germline V gene sequence: CDR1 SGHRS, CDR2 YFSETQ. Here the CDR3 reads CASSLDRDWASYEQYF. CDR3 bases: TGCGCCAGCAGCTTGGACCGGGACTGGGCCTCCTACGAGCAGTACTTC. The variable domain in full, completed from reference TRBV5-1 and TRBJ2-7, reads KAGVTQTPRYLIKTRGQQVTLSCSPISGHRSVSWYQQTPGQGLQFLFEYFSETQRNKGNFPGRFSGRQFSNSRSEMNVSTLELGDSALYLCASSLDRDWASYEQYFGPGTRLTVT.

This clone has a handful of counts. The J gene is TRBJ1-6, the V gene TRBV9; D is ambiguous. The CDR3 extends over 12 amino acids. V lost 3 bases, J lost 9 bases, and 7 bases lay in between. Germline assignment: CDR1 SGDLS and CDR2 YYNGEE. The DNA for the CDR3 is TGTGCCAGCAGCGAGGGAGGTTCACCCCTCCACTTT. This gives the protein CASSEGGSPLHF.